The entry below gives a single T cell receptor (beta chain) sequence along with its context. This clone has more than one count but fewer than ten. Its antigen remains unidentified. No base quality values were provided; no much bigger clone lies one nucleotide off. The data were obtained in a study of blood T cell repertoires in COVID-19 (dated by TCRdb to the early 2020s). Regarding the research as a whole: Collaborator samples came from the United States, Italy and Spain and covered acute and convalescent phases of COVID-19. The prospective study material was composed of cDNA or gDNA derived from T cells, B-cell-depleted T cells, or PBMCs. Deeply sampled blood TCRbeta repertoires from subjects exposed to, actively infected with, or recovered from COVID-19 were included in the dataset. The repertoires were released in a freely available public database intended as a resource for research on the immune response to SARS-CoV-2. Samples were obtained from the ongoing ImmuneRACE study (first 160 participants) and from 1,200 or so subjects provided by 6 global collaborators. Nearly every sample came with metadata listing a de-identified subject ID, COVID-19 status, age in years and sex. Where HLA class I and class II types were available, the types were taken from metadata supplied by the sample provider, not from assay-based typing. Overall study outcomes, separate from this receptor: The amount of clinical and demographic metadata varied by source and participant and was provided uncurated.

TCRbeta CDR3 regions were amplified from genomic DNA by means of the immunoSEQ Assay, a bias-controlled multiplex PCR. The authors' analysis ran thus. The number of nucleated cells in each sample was estimated by amplification of reference gene primers within the assay. To quantify the absolute abundance of each unique TCRbeta CDR3 rearrangement, sequence reads were collapsed and filtered. For each sample, productive Simpson clonality was calculated as the square root of Simpson's diversity index over productive rearrangements. The clones in this table, taken by TCRdb from immuneACCESS, are in-frame only. Not every clone is retained; where verified, under half of the shortfall comes from an unresolved V gene, and the cause of the rest is unknown. The V and J calls and clone size come from that table; D and trimming were worked out from the DNA. In all, the sample holds about 300,000 clones, and roughly nine tenths of those were seen once. The ten largest clones take up under 3.5% of the sample.

After removal of 6 bases from V and 1 base from J, the junction retains 8 bases not matched to a gene. The germline V gene (reference sequence) gives CDR1 as SEHNR and CDR2 as FQNEAQ. From cysteine to phenylalanine, the CDR3 is 16 amino acids long. CDR3 DNA is the only sequence kept; it has 48 bases, read in frame from the first base. Participants in the prospective study were enrolled through a virtual design, were aged roughly 18 to 90 years, and lived in roughly 25 United States geographic areas. In the prospective study, participants were assigned to cohorts based on the clinical history participants reported in a screening survey and a study questionnaire. Exposed participants had been in contact with someone with a PCR-confirmed or clinician-diagnosed COVID-19 case within 2 weeks of study entry. Each participant in the prospective study had whole blood, serum and a nasopharyngeal or oropharyngeal swab collected by mobile phlebotomists. Prospective study participants could optionally give additional blood draws and questionnaires over an approximately two-month period. Blood samples from the prospective study were shipped frozen or at room temperature prior to DNA extraction.

The sequence links TRBV7-9 to TRBJ1-5; the junction holds 8 bases that match TRBD1. The specimen sequenced was PBMCs or T cells enriched from blood (not recorded which). This receptor was identified in a woman aged 50 to 60 who had been exposed to COVID-19. The CDR3 has the sequence CASSSTGGVSNQPQHF. The DNA sequence follows: TGTGCCAGCAGTTCAACAGGGGGTGTCAGCAATCAGCCCCAGCATTTT.